This T cell receptor (beta chain) was profiled in a study of tumor-infiltrating lymphocytes in primary liver carcinoma (dated by TCRdb to 2016 to 2017). The study in broad terms: Between late 2015 and 2016, a few patients in China with histopathologically diagnosed primary liver carcinoma had surgical resection. Of the five patients (three men and two women, aged 30 to 69 years), four had hepatocellular carcinoma and one had combined HCC and intrahepatic cholangiocarcinoma. TCRbeta repertoire sequencing covered 35 specimens from 5 patients: about 25 tumor regions, 5 adjacent noncancerous liver tissues and 5 peripheral blood samples. TCRbeta repertoire sequencing, expression microarrays and whole-exome sequencing were combined in the study across five regions of each liver tumor, with adjacent normal tissue and blood also included. The five patients had tumors staged T1-T3 N0M0, with maximum diameters ranging from 4.2 to 10 cm. High reproducibility was observed for the technical replicate repertoires, with mean shared-clone rates around 0.89 and correlation coefficients above 0.98. Each sample produced about 3.5 to 8 million productive TCRbeta reads, and read depth showed no significant difference between tissue types. Broad study findings and their caveats: Consistent with antigen-driven expansion, pairs of tumor regions showed higher repertoire overlap (mean roughly 35%) than either tumor-adjacent pairs (approximately 17%) or tumor-blood pairs (around 15%). Compared with blood, tumors had a significantly larger share of the repertoire taken up by the top 250 clones (p = 0.039). Because sequencing covered only the TCR beta chain and unpaired alpha chains were not captured, true repertoire diversity is likely underestimated. Because the samples were bulk and unsorted, CD4+ and CD8+ T cell repertoires could not be compared. With just a few patients in the study, the authors point out that the findings should be validated in a larger study.

Remarks on this clonotype: It has no known antigen specificity. Compared with germline, one end of the junction differs, possibly owing to a read error.

RNA from unsorted whole blood was extracted with TRIzol reagent, and germline DNA was obtained with the DNeasy Blood & Tissue kit. Chronic HBV infection was present in the patients, and the patients were treatment-naive at sampling. Before surgery, roughly 4 milliliters of peripheral blood were drawn into K2EDTA tubes. The CDR3, from cysteine to phenylalanine, totals 14 residues. Only the CDR3 portion is preserved as DNA: 42 bases, with reading frame beginning at the first base. Per the germline V gene, ENHRY is the CDR1 and SYGVKD is the CDR2. Starting from roughly 540 ng total RNA, TCRbeta-specific cDNA was produced by reverse transcription with a constant-region primer and ProtoScript II reverse transcriptase. Construction of the TCRbeta libraries relied on three nested rounds of multiplex PCR, following a slightly modified ARM-PCR procedure. Multiplex TRBV1-TRBV30 forward primers and a Cbeta reverse primer were used in the first two PCR rounds, each of which was run for 10 to 11 cycles. Sample barcodes and Illumina adapters were added in a final 25-cycle PCR with Deep VentR polymerase. Before sequencing, amplicons of 200-500 bp were gel-purified using a QIAquick gel extraction kit. An Illumina HiSeq 2500 was used to sequence the TCRbeta amplicons with 250-bp paired-end reads. The published analysis was carried out like this. Trimmomatic v0.33 was used to quality-trim the reads, and FLASH v1.2.11 was used to merge paired reads so that full CDR3 sequences could be recovered. MiGEC v1.2.1b assigned V, D and J germline segments to the rearranged TCRbeta sequences. VDJtools v1.0.0 computed clonotype statistics and Shannon-Wiener diversity indices. To cut down on sampling bias, every analysis after diversity analysis relied on just the 250 most abundant clonotypes from each sample. TCRdb's own reprocessing of the public reads used fastp at Q25 and MiXCR and kept productive beta chains. Each entry is one CDR3 protein sequence, shown with its most common DNA and genes. The authors' filters were not applied to this entry. For this sample the table gives 320,000 or so distinct CDR3 sequences, of which 60% to 80% were detected only once. 9% to 10% of the sample comes from the top ten.

This receptor was taken from a man aged 40-55 years with primary liver carcinoma and hepatitis B virus infection. Sequencing was performed on peripheral blood. The sequence joins TRBV10-3 to TRBJ2-3; the D gene is perhaps TRBD1 or TRBD2, as each covers 5 bases. The DNA sequence reads TGTGCCATCAGTGCCCGGGGAAAGACAGATACGCAGTATTTC. Translated, this is CAISARGKTDTQYF.